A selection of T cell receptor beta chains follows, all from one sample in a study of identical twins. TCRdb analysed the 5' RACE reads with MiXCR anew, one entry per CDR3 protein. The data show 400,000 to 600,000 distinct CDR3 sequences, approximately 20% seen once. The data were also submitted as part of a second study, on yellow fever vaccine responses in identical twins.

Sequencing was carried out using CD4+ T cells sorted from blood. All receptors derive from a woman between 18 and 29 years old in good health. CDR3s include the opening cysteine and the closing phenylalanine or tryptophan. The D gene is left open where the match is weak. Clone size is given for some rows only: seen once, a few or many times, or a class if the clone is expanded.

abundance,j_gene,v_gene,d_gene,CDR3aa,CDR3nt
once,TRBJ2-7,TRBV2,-,CASSLLSGQSYEQYF,TGTGCCAGCAGTTTACTGAGCGGGCAATCCTACGAGCAGTACTTC
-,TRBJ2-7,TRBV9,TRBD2,CASSDKAGGQYEQYF,TGTGCCAGCAGCGATAAAGCGGGAGGGCAGTACGAGCAGTACTTC
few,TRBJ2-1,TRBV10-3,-,CAISEAAMSSYNEQFF,TGTGCCATCAGTGAGGCAGCCATGAGCTCCTACAATGAGCAGTTCTTC
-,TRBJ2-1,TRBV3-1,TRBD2,CASSLGGLVGDNEQFF,TGTGCCAGCAGCCTAGGAGGACTAGTCGGGGACAATGAGCAGTTCTTC
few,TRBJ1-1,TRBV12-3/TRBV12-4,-,CASNQGSPNTEAFF,TGTGCCAGCAACCAGGGAAGTCCAAACACTGAAGCTTTCTTT
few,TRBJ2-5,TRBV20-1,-,CSAKKRETQYF,TGCAGTGCTAAAAAGAGGGAGACCCAGTACTTC
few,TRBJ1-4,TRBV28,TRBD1,CATGRGLGEKLFF,TGTGCCACGGGTAGGGGGCTAGGTGAAAAACTGTTTTTT
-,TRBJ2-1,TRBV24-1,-,CATRDYVGEQFF,TGTGCCACCAGAGACTATGTTGGGGAGCAGTTCTTC
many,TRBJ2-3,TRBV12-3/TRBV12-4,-,CAVGTYSTDTQYF,TGTGCCGTGGGGACATACTCCACAGATACGCAGTATTTT
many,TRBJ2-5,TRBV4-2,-,CASSQEKYQETQYF,TGTGCCAGCAGCCAAGAAAAGTACCAAGAGACCCAGTACTTC
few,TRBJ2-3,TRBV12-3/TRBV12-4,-,CASSFVGTDTQYF,TGTGCCAGCAGTTTTGTCGGCACAGATACGCAGTATTTT
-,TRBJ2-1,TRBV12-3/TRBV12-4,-,CASSPLPRGQFF,TGTGCCAGCAGCCCCCTCCCCAGAGGGCAGTTCTTC
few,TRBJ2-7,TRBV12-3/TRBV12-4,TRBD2,CASSPPLASYEQYF,TGTGCCAGCAGTCCTCCACTAGCGAGCTACGAGCAGTACTTC
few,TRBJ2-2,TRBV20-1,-,CSATGTDPGELFF,TGCAGTGCTACTGGGACGGACCCCGGGGAGCTGTTTTTT
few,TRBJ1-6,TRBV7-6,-,CASSAGTLNNSPLHF,TGTGCCAGCAGCGCCGGGACACTAAATAATTCACCCCTCCACTTT
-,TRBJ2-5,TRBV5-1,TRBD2,CASSLGGGLGETQYF,TGCGCCAGCAGCTTAGGCGGGGGGCTGGGGGAGACCCAGTACTTC
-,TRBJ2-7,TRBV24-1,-,CATSDFAAGRDEQYF,TGTGCCACCAGTGATTTTGCCGCAGGAAGGGACGAGCAGTACTTC
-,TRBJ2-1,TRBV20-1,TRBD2,CSASLLASGSYEQFF,TGCAGTGCTAGTTTGTTGGCTAGCGGGAGCTATGAGCAGTTCTTC
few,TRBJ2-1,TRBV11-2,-,CASSLVSGRSYNEQFF,TGTGCCAGCAGCTTAGTGTCAGGACGGTCCTACAATGAGCAGTTCTTC
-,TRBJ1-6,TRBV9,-,CASTGGGFNSPLHF,TGTGCCAGCACCGGGGGCGGTTTTAATTCACCCCTCCACTTT
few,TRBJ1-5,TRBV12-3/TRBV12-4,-,CASSTYSQPQHF,TGTGCCAGCAGTACCTACAGCCAGCCCCAGCATTTT
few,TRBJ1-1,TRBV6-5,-,CASSYSLNTEAFF,TGTGCCAGCAGTTATTCACTGAACACTGAAGCTTTCTTT
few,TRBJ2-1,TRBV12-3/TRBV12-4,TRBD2,CASRRRGAGVSYNEQFF,TGTGCCAGCAGACGCCGCGGAGCGGGAGTAAGCTACAATGAGCAGTTCTTC
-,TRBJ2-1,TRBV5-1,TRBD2,CASSGLTSGRIHEQFF,TGCGCCAGCAGTGGGTTGACTAGCGGGAGGATACATGAGCAGTTCTTC
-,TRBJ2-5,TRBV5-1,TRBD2,CASSPGPGREETQYF,TGCGCCAGCAGCCCCGGACCAGGGAGGGAAGAGACCCAGTACTTC
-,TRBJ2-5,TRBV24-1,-,CATRSGTQGETQYF,TGTGCCACCAGGTCCGGCACCCAAGGGGAGACCCAGTACTTC
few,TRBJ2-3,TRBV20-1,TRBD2,CSARPSGIVDTQYF,TGCAGTGCTAGGCCTAGCGGGATTGTAGATACGCAGTATTTT
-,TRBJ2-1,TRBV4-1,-,CASSQEPWGYTLFGANEQFF,TGCGCCAGCAGCCAAGAGCCATGGGGCTATACTTTGTTTGGAGCCAATGAGCAGTTCTTC
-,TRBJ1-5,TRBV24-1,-,CATSETGTGQPQHF,TGTGCCACCAGTGAAACAGGGACGGGGCAGCCCCAGCATTTT
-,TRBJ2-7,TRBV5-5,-,CASSLMRLGDLSSYEQYF,TGTGCCAGCAGCTTGATGAGACTAGGGGACCTAAGCTCCTACGAGCAGTACTTC
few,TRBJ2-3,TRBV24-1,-,CATSDLGDTQYF,TGTGCCACCAGTGATTTAGGAGATACGCAGTATTTT
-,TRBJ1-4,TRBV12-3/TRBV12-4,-,CSSSLRSGLEKLFF,TGTTCCAGCAGTTTAAGGTCAGGGCTTGAAAAACTGTTTTTT
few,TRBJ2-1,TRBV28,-,CASRESGNNEQFF,TGTGCCAGCAGGGAGAGTGGAAACAATGAGCAGTTCTTC
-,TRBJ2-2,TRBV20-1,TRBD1,CSARGFMEGQGNTGELFF,TGCAGTGCTAGAGGATTCATGGAGGGACAGGGCAACACCGGGGAGCTGTTTTTT
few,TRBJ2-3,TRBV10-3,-,CAISALTGKTDTQYF,TGTGCCATCAGTGCCCTTACAGGGAAGACAGATACGCAGTATTTT